The 3 T cell receptor beta chains below were found in one sample sequenced in a study of identical twins. Using its own MiXCR run on the 5' RACE reads, TCRdb lists one record per CDR3 protein. The sample shows around 670,000 distinct CDR3 sequences, roughly 6% of them seen only once. What was sequenced was naive T cells sorted from blood. The source of these receptors is a man between 18 and 35 years old in good health.

This clonotype was seen ten or more times. The rearrangement links TRBV20-1 to TRBJ2-3, with 7 positions matching TRBD2. V trimming: 4 bases; J trimming: 6 bases; junction bases outside the gene matches: 7. From germline, CDR1 is DFQATT and CDR2 SNEGSKA (reference sequence). The CDR3 has 13 amino acids. This chain's CDR3 is CSAIGLGGDTQYF. The CDR3 DNA is TGCAGTGCTATCGGACTAGGAGGCGATACGCAGTATTTT.

The rearrangement links TRBV4-3 to TRBJ2-2; TRBD1 might be the D (6 bases). Germline-derived CDR1 and CDR2 are LGHNA and YSLEER. Trimming stripped 3 bases from V and 5 bases from J, with 13 bases between. This CDR3 contains 15 residues. CDR3: CASSHAGASTGELFF. The CDR3 DNA sequence: TGCGCCAGCAGCCATGCAGGGGCATCAACCGGGGAGCTGTTTTTT.

The table lists this clonotype with many counts. The J gene is TRBJ1-1, the V gene TRBV15; D gene uncertain. This CDR3 spans 17 amino acids. With 0 bases removed from V and 3 bases from J, the gap between germline ends came to 17 bases. Germline values: CDR1 LNHNV, CDR2 YYDKDF (reference sequence). The CDR3: CATSRDRAGNLDTEAFF. The CDR3 nucleotides are TGTGCCACCAGCAGAGATCGGGCCGGGAATCTGGACACTGAAGCTTTCTTT.